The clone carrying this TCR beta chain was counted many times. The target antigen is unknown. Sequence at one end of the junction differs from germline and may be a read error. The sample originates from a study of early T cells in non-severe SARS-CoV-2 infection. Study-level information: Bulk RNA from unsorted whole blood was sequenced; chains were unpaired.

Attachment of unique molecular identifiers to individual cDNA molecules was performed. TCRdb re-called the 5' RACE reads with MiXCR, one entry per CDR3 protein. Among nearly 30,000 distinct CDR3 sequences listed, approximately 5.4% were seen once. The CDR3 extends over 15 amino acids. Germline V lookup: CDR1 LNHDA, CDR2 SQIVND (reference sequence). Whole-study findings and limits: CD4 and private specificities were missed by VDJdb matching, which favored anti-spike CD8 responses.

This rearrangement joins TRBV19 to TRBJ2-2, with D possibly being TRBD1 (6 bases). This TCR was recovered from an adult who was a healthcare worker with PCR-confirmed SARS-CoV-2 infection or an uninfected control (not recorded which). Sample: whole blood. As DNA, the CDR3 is TGTGCCAGTAGCATAGCAGGGGTGAACACCGGGGAGCTGTTTTTT. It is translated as CASSIAGVNTGELFF.